The 28 T cell receptor beta chains below come from one sample, sequenced in a study of shared clonotypes between healthy human individuals. Method: immunoSEQ multiplex PCR; TCRdb's copy keeps in-frame clones and lacks some. The repertoire has 450,000 to 500,000 clones, 79% of them found once; the top ten carry about 12%. Sequenced: PBMCs. The receptor source for this set is a woman in her 40s in good health. Some clones in this sample may be carry-over from other donors' samples.

V usage is TRBV18 and J usage is TRBJ2-1, with 7 nucleotides matching TRBD2. CDR3 size: 15 residues. With V trimmed by 5 bases and J by 5 bases, 9 bases remained unmatched. Germline V CDR1 and CDR2: KGHSH, LQKENI. CDR3 sequence (DNA): TGTGCCAGCTCATTAAGCGGGACTAACAACAATGAGCAGTTCTTC. Its translation: CASSLSGTNNNEQFF.

V usage is TRBV6-1 and J usage is TRBJ2-3; possibly TRBD1 for D (6 bases). V lost 1 base and J lost 3, with 11 bases in between. This CDR3 region has 15 residues. CDR1 and CDR2 from the germline V gene are MNHNS and SASEGT. CDR3 DNA sequence: TGTGCCAGCAGTGAAGGACAGGCCGATACAGATACGCAGTATTTT. Translation: CASSEGQADTDTQYF.

The chain links TRBV28 to TRBJ2-5; D not resolved. Per the germline V gene, CDR1 is MDHEN and CDR2 is SYDVKM. The V end was cut by 2 bases, the J end by 7 bases, with 5 bases between. CDR3 length: 11 amino acids. The CDR3 here is CASSLKGTQYF. In DNA form, the CDR3 reads TGTGCCAGCAGTTTAAAAGGGACCCAGTACTTC.

This sequence joins TRBV28 and TRBJ2-7, with 10 bases aligning to TRBD2. Looked up from germline, CDR1 is MDHEN and CDR2 is SYDVKM. The CDR3 extends over 14 amino acids. Trimming cost V 3 bases and J 3 bases; bases outside gene matches: 2. CDR3 DNA sequence: TGTGCCAGCAGTTTCAGCGGGAGGGGCTACGAGCAGTACTTC. Residues: CASSFSGRGYEQYF.

This clone has a handful of counts. V usage is TRBV5-5 and J usage is TRBJ2-1, with TRBD2 matching over 10 bases. The trim removed 7 bases at V and 6 bases at J, leaving 10 bases unmatched. Germline CDR1 and CDR2: SGHKS and YYEKEE (reference sequence). The CDR3 spans 15 residues. The CDR3 bases are TGTGCCAGCGTTAGTGGACTAGCGGAACTCAATGAGCAGTTCTTC. Its protein is CASVSGLAELNEQFF.

In its sample, this clone was seen once. The rearrangement uses TRBV5-6 and TRBJ2-7; 12 bases fit TRBD1. V shed 6 bases, J shed 6 bases, and the junction held 7 bases outside the gene matches. The V gene's germline CDR1 is SGHDT and CDR2 YYEEEE. CDR3 length: 14 residues. The CDR3 DNA reads as TGTGCCAGCACCTGGGACAGGGGGCAAAGCGAGCAGTACTTC. Its translation is CASTWDRGQSEQYF.

This chain joins TRBV7-9 and TRBJ2-7; D not certain. V was shortened by 3 bases and J by 2 bases, with 11 bases between the two germline ends. This CDR3 comprises 14 residues. Germline CDR1 is SEHNR and CDR2 is FQNEAQ (reference sequence). CDR3 sequence: CASSFPTEAYEQYF. CDR3 coding DNA: TGTGCCAGCAGCTTCCCTACAGAAGCCTACGAGCAGTACTTC. The variable domain in full, with the rest retrieved from reference TRBV7-9 and TRBJ2-7, is DTGVSQNPRHKITKRGQNVTFRCDPISEHNRLYWYRQTLGQGPEFLTYFQNEAQLEKSRLLSDRFSAERPKGSFSTLEIQRTEQGDSAMYLCASSFPTEAYEQYFGPGTRLTVT.

This rearrangement joins TRBV14 to TRBJ1-2; TRBD1 agrees at 7 bases. The germline V gene encodes CDR1 SGHDN and CDR2 FVKESK. J gave up 3 bases and V 1 base, and 5 bases lay outside the gene matches. This CDR3 region has 15 residues. CDR3 DNA sequence: TGTGCCAGCAGCCAAGTTTTCGGGACAGACTATGGCTACACCTTC. Its protein product is CASSQVFGTDYGYTF.

The chain links TRBV12-5 to TRBJ2-5; 9 bases are a match to TRBD1. The CDR3 has 15 amino acids. Germline V CDR1 and CDR2: LGHNT, FRNRAP. With V trimmed by 9 bases and J by 5 bases, 13 bases remained unmatched. CDR3 protein: CASANQGQGWETQYF. The CDR3 DNA follows: TGTGCTAGCGCTAACCAGGGACAGGGTTGGGAGACCCAGTACTTC.

The table lists this clone with many counts. The chain employs TRBV6-4 and TRBJ2-2, with a possible D match to TRBD2 (5 bases). CDR3 length: 13 residues. Germline CDR1 and CDR2: MRHNA and SNTAGT. Trimming removed 2 bases at V and 7 bases at J, with 8 bases between. The CDR3 coding sequence is TGTGCCAGCAGTGACAGGGAGAACGGGGAGCTGTTTTTT. It translates to CASSDRENGELFF.

V and J are TRBV27 and TRBJ2-7, with 7 positions matching TRBD2. This CDR3 spans 15 amino acids. Germline CDR1 is MNHEY and CDR2 is SMNVEV (reference sequence). V shed 6 bases and J 3 bases; nucleotides not matched to a gene: 11. CDR3 sequence (DNA): TGTGCCAGCAGCCCCGCGAGCGGGACCCTCTACGAGCAGTACTTC. It translates to CASSPASGTLYEQYF.

The chain joins TRBV28 to TRBJ1-5, with D possibly being TRBD1 (5 bases). The V gene's germline CDR1 is MDHEN and CDR2 SYDVKM. The CDR3 contains 14 residues. V lost 7 bases and J 7 bases, leaving 17 bases between the germline ends. CDR3 region: CASTLAGKGQPQHF. Written as DNA, the CDR3 is TGTGCCAGCACCCTAGCAGGGAAGGGGCAGCCCCAGCATTTT.

The CDR3 protein is CASSLKGGEQFF. CDR3 sequence (DNA): TGTGCCAGCAGCTTAAAAGGTGGTGAGCAGTTCTTC. This sequence joins TRBV13 and TRBJ2-1; D gene ambiguous. V dropped 2 bases and J dropped 9 bases, with 8 bases sitting between them. The CDR3 runs to 12 residues. Per the germline V gene, CDR1 is PRHDT and CDR2 is FYEKMQ (reference sequence).

This sequence joins TRBV5-1 and TRBJ2-5, with a tentative D call TRBD1 (5 bases). CDR1 and CDR2 (germline): SGHRS, YFSETQ. The CDR3 spans 14 residues. V lost 2 bases and J 2 bases, leaving 10 bases between the germline ends. The CDR3 DNA follows: TGCGCCAGCAGCTTTTGGACATCTCAAGAGACCCAGTACTTC. This encodes CASSFWTSQETQYF.

With respect to this clone: Other DNA sequences in this sample translate to the same CDR3. V and J are TRBV30 and TRBJ2-3; 7 nucleotides line up with TRBD2. Germline CDR1 GTSNPN, CDR2 SVGIG (reference sequence). CDR3 length equals 13 residues. V gave up 2 bases and J gave up 3 bases; unmatched junction bases: 2. CDR3 loop: CAWSSGRTDTQYF. Here the CDR3 DNA reads TGTGCCTGGAGTTCCGGGAGGACAGATACGCAGTATTTT.

The V gene is TRBV18, the J gene TRBJ1-3, with 7 bases identical to TRBD1. Trimming at V came to 6 bases and at J to 0 bases, leaving 8 bases not matched to a gene. CDR3 length: 16 residues. CDR1 KGHSH and CDR2 LQKENI come from the germline V gene. The CDR3 nucleotides are TGTGCCAGCTCTTCAGGGGGACAGAGCTCTGGAAACACCATATATTTT. Its translation: CASSSGGQSSGNTIYF.

About this clone itself: The junction shows a germline mismatch at one end, possibly a read error. The J gene is TRBJ2-5, the V gene TRBV7-7; D is unclear. Per the germline V gene, CDR1 is SSHAT and CDR2 is FNYEAQ (reference sequence). CDR3 size: 15 residues. The CDR3 protein is CASTPLAASQETQYF. CDR3 in DNA: TGTGCTAGCACCCCCTTAGCAGCGTCCCAAGAGACCCAGTACTTC.

There are a few counts of this clone. This chain joins TRBV6-5 and TRBJ1-4, with 7 bases fitting TRBD1. V lost 8 bases and J lost 7; bases outside the gene matches: 7. Germline CDR1 is MNHEY and CDR2 is SVGAGI. This CDR3 contains 13 residues. The CDR3: CASGLQGTEKLFF. In nucleotides, the CDR3 is TGTGCCAGCGGTCTACAGGGGACTGAAAAACTGTTTTTT.

The chain uses TRBV4-2 and TRBJ1-3; D is perhaps TRBD1 (6 bases). V lost 0 bases to trimming and J lost 5 bases, with 17 bases between them. CDR1 and CDR2 from the germline V gene are LGHNA and YNFKEQ. The CDR3 runs to 17 residues. The CDR3 sequence: CASSQDYAGRGRNTIYF. CDR3 in DNA: TGTGCCAGCAGCCAAGATTATGCGGGCAGGGGAAGAAACACCATATATTTT.

This clone was recorded a few times. This chain joins TRBV7-9 and TRBJ2-6; 9 bases are shared with TRBD1. Looked up from germline, CDR1 is SEHNR and CDR2 is FQNEAQ (reference sequence). Trimming removed 3 bases from V and 1 base from J; junction bases left unmatched: 7. The CDR3 sequence is 18 residues long. Here the CDR3 DNA reads TGTGCCAGCAGCTTGAGGGGACAGGGAGGGTCTGGGGCCAACGTCCTGACTTTC. It encodes CASSLRGQGGSGANVLTF.

V gene TRBV19 combines with J gene TRBJ2-7; tentatively, D is TRBD2 (6 bases). The germline V gene encodes CDR1 LNHDA and CDR2 SQIVND (reference sequence). This CDR3 has 13 amino acids. V was pared by 10 bases and J by 4 bases, with 17 bases between. This CDR3 is CATNRELGYEQYF. The CDR3 region has the DNA TGTGCCACTAACCGGGAGCTTGGTTACGAGCAGTACTTC.

The rearrangement links TRBV2 to TRBJ2-2, with 7 bases identical to TRBD2. This CDR3 is built from 16 residues. CDR1 SNHLY and CDR2 FYNNEI come from the germline V gene. Unmatched junction bases numbered 6, after V lost 5 bases and J lost 0 bases. The CDR3 spells CASSFTGTTNTGELFF. The CDR3 coding sequence is TGTGCCAGCAGTTTTACCGGGACTACGAACACCGGGGAGCTGTTTTTT.

The rearrangement links TRBV28 to TRBJ1-4; TRBD1 matches 8 bases. There are 15 residues in the CDR3. Germline-derived CDR1 and CDR2 are MDHEN and SYDVKM. The ends lost 1 base at V and 8 bases at J; junction bases unmatched: 6. CDR3 in amino acids: CASSLLTGAVEKLFF. CDR3 in DNA: TGTGCCAGCAGTTTATTGACAGGGGCCGTGGAAAAACTGTTTTTT.

Comment on this clone: A much larger clone lies a single base off, so this may be a read error. This sequence joins TRBV9 and TRBJ1-1, with D unresolved. Germline V CDR1 and CDR2: SGDLS, YYNGEE. With 4 bases removed from V and 0 bases from J, the gap between germline ends came to 7 bases. The CDR3 extends over 13 amino acids. CDR3 protein: CASSRTVNTEAFF. The CDR3 bases are TGTGCCAGCAGCCGGACGGTGAACACTGAAGCTTTCTTT.

The genes are TRBV28 and TRBJ1-3; tentatively, D is TRBD1 (5 bases). V was clipped by 5 bases and J by 0 bases, with 11 bases between them. The CDR3 has 15 residues. CDR1 is MDHEN and CDR2 is SYDVKM in the germline V gene. The CDR3 DNA is TGTGCCAGCAGTCCCGGAGGACACTCTGGAAACACCATATATTTT. This codes for CASSPGGHSGNTIYF.

V and J are TRBV5-1 and TRBJ2-5; the match to TRBD2 covers 8 bases. Germline CDR1 SGHRS, CDR2 YFSETQ. The CDR3 extends over 14 amino acids. The V and J ends lost 1 base and 3 bases, in that order; junction bases with no gene match: 2. This CDR3 reads CASSLSGGEETQYF. CDR3 coding DNA: TGCGCCAGCAGCTTGAGCGGGGGAGAAGAGACCCAGTACTTC.

This sequence joins TRBV10-3 and TRBJ2-3; 9 bases map to TRBD1. The CDR3 totals 15 residues. The germline V gene has CDR1 ENHRY and CDR2 SYGVKD. The trim removed 2 bases at V and 3 bases at J, leaving 3 bases unmatched. CDR3 nucleotides: TGTGCCATCAGTGAGGGGGGACAGGGTACAGATACGCAGTATTTT. It specifies CAISEGGQGTDTQYF.

The chain has TRBV5-1 and TRBJ2-7; D possibly corresponds to TRBD2 (6 bases). The ends were cut back, 0 bases at V and 6 bases at J, with 13 bases in the middle. This CDR3 contains 14 residues. CDR1 is SGHRS, CDR2 YFSETQ, per germline. CDR3 protein: CASSLVAGMGEQYF. The DNA for the CDR3 is TGCGCCAGCAGCTTGGTGGCGGGAATGGGCGAGCAGTACTTC.